The following is a T cell receptor beta chain sequence with its context. The V and J ends lost 0 bases and 2 bases respectively, with 8 bases between them. The CDR3 is 14 amino acids. This table comes from immunoSEQ multiplex PCR, and its TCRdb copy is limited to in-frame clones, with some not included. The sample carries 2,500 or so clones, roughly 28% recorded once. This sample stems from a study of graft-versus-host responses after intestinal transplantation. Findings and caveats of the study: Recipient marrow contained GvH clones, some of which appeared first in ileum or blood. Some patients had graft-donor T cell macrochimerism, and their allografts showed high graft-versus-host to host-versus-graft clonal ratios.

Proliferating CFSE-low CD3+CD4+ and CD3+CD8+ responders were sorted after the reaction. The sequence came from a human patient who was an organ donor for intestinal transplantation. The sequenced sample was alloreactive CD4+ T cells from a mixed lymphocyte reaction culture, obtained before transplantation. Described subset: CFSE-low proliferating T cells sorted from roughly 6-day pre-transplant mixed lymphocyte reaction (GvH or HvG direction). The chain links TRBV5-7 to TRBJ2-5; D unclear. TRBV5-7 counts as an open reading frame of uncertain function. Written as DNA, the CDR3 is TGTGCCAGCAGCTTGGCCAGGAATCAAGAGACCCAGTACTTC. Its protein is CASSLARNQETQYF.